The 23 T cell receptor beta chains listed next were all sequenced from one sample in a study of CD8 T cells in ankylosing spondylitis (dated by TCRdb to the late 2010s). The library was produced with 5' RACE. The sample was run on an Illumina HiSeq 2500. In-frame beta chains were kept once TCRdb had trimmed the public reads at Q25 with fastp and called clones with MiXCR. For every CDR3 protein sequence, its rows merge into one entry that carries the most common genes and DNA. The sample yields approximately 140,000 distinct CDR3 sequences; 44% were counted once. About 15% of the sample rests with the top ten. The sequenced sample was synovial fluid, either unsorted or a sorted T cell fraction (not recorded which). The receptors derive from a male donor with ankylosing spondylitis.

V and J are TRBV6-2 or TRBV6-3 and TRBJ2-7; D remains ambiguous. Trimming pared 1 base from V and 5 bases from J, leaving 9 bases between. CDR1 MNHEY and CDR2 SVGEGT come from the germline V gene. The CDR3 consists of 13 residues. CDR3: CASSYYPRDEQYF. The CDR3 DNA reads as TGTGCCAGCAGTTACTACCCAAGGGACGAGCAGTACTTC.

The CDR3 sequence: CSARDPSGRYNEQFF. The CDR3 bases are TGCAGTGCTAGAGATCCTAGCGGGAGATACAATGAGCAGTTCTTC. The chain couples TRBV20-1 to TRBJ2-1, with 10 positions matching TRBD2. The CDR3 contains 15 residues. V was pared by 0 bases and J by 4 bases, with 3 bases of the junction left unmatched. The germline CDR1 and CDR2 sequences are DFQATT and SNEGSKA (reference sequence).

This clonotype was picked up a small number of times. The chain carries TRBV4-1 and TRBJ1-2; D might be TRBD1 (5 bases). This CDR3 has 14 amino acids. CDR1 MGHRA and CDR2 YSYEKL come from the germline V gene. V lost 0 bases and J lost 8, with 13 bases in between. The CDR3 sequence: CASSQDRRKGGYTF. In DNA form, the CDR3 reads TGCGCCAGCAGCCAAGATCGTAGGAAGGGGGGCTACACCTTC.

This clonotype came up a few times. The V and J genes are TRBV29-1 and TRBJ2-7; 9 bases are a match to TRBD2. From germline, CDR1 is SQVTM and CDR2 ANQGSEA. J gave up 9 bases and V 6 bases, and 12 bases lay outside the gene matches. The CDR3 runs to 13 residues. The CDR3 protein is CSVGLAQTLVQYF. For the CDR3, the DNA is TGCAGCGTGGGACTAGCCCAAACTCTAGTGCAGTACTTC.

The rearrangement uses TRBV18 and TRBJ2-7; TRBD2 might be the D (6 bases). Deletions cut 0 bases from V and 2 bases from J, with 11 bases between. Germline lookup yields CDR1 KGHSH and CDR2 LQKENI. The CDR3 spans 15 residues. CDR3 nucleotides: TGTGCCAGCTCACCACCCCCGGGAGATCCCTACGAGCAGTACTTC. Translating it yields CASSPPPGDPYEQYF.

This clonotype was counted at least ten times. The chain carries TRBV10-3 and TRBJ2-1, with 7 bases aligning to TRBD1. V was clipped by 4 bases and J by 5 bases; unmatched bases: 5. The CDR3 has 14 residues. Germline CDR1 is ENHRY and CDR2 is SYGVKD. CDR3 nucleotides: TGTGCCATCAGTGCCTGGACAGGACACAATGAGCAGTTCTTC. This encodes CAISAWTGHNEQFF.

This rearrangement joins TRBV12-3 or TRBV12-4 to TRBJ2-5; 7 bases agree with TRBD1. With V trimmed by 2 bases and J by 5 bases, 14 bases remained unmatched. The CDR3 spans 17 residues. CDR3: CASSLKAIQGRWETQYF. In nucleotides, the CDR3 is TGTGCCAGCAGTTTAAAGGCTATACAGGGGCGCTGGGAGACCCAGTACTTC.

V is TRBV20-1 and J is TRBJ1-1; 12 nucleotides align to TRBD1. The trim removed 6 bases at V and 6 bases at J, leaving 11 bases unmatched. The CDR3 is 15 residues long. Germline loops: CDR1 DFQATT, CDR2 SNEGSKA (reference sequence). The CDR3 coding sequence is TGCAGTGCACAAGTCCTGGGACAGGGGGCCGCTGAAGCTTTCTTT. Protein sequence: CSAQVLGQGAAEAFF.

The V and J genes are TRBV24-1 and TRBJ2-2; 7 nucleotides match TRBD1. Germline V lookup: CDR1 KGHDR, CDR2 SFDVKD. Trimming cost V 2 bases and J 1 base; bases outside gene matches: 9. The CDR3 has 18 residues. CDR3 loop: CATSDSLPTGRNTGELFF. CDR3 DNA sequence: TGTGCCACCAGTGATTCCCTACCGACAGGGAGGAACACCGGGGAGCTGTTTTTT.

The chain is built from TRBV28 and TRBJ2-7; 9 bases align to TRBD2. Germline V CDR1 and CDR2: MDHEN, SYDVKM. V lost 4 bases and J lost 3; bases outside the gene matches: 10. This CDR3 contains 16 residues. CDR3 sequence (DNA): TGTGCCAGCAGTTCCCTGAATAGCGGGAGTATCTACGAGCAGTACTTC. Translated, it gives CASSSLNSGSIYEQYF.

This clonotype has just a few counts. The CDR3 DNA reads as TGTGCCACTATACAGGACACCTCCTACGAGCAGTACTTC. Translated: CATIQDTSYEQYF. The rearrangement links TRBV10-3 to TRBJ2-7; TRBD1 is a possible D gene (5 bases). Trimming stripped 10 bases from V and 0 bases from J, with 13 bases between. The CDR3 consists of 13 residues. The germline CDR1 and CDR2 sequences are ENHRY and SYGVKD.

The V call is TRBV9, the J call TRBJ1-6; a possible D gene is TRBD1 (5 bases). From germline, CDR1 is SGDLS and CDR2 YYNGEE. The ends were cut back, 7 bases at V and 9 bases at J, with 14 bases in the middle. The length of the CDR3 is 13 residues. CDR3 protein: CASGPGISSPLHF. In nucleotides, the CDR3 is TGTGCCAGCGGGCCAGGGATTAGTTCACCCCTCCACTTT.

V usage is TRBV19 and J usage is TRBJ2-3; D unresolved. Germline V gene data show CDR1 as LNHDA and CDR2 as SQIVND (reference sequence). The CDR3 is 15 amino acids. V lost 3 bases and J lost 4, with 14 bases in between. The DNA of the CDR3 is TGTGCCAGTAGTATGATCCTAGGAACCCCAGATACGCAGTATTTT. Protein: CASSMILGTPDTQYF.

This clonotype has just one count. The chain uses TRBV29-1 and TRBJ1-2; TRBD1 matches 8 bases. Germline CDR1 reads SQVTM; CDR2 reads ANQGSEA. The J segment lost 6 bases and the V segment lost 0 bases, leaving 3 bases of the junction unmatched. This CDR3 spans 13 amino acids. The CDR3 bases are TGCAGCGTTGAAGATGGACAGGGCCATGGCTACACCTTC. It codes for CSVEDGQGHGYTF. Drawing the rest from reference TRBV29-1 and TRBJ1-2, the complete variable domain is SAVISQKPSRDICQRGTSLTIQCQVDSQVTMMFWYRQQPGQSLTLIATANQGSEATYESGFVIDKFPISRPNLTFSTLTVSNMSPEDSSIYLCSVEDGQGHGYTFGSGTRLTVV.

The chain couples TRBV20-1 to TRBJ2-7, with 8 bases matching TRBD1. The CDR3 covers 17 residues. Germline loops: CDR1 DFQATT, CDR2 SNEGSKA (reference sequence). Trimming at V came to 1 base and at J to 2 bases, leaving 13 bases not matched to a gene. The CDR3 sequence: CSARGVAGQAGPYEQYF. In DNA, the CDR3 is TGCAGTGCTAGAGGGGTTGCGGGACAGGCGGGCCCCTACGAGCAGTACTTC.

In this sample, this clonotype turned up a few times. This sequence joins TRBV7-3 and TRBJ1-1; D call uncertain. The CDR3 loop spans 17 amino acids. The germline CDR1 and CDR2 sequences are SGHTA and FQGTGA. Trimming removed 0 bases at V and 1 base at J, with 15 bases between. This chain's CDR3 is CASSLTPPGQPNTEAFF. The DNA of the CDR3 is TGTGCCAGCAGCTTAACCCCTCCTGGGCAGCCGAACACTGAAGCTTTCTTT.

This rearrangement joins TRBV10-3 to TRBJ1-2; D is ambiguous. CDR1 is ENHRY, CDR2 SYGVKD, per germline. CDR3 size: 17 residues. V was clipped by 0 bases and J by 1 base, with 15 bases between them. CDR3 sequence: CAISESPMRPLNYGYTF. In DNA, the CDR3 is TGTGCCATCAGTGAGTCCCCGATGAGACCACTTAACTATGGCTACACCTTC.

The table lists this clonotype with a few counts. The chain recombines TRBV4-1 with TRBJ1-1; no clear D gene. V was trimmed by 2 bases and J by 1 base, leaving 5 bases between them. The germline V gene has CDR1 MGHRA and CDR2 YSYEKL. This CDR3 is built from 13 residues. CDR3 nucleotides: TGCGCCAGCAGCCAAAGGTGGAACACTGAAGCTTTCTTT. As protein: CASSQRWNTEAFF.

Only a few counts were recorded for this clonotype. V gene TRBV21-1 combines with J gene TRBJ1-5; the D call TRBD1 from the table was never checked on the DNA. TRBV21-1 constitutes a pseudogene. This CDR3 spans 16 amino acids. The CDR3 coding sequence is TGTGCCAGCAGCACCAGGACAGGGATTGGCAATCAGCCCCAGCATTTT. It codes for CASSTRTGIGNQPQHF.

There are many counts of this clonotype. As DNA, the CDR3 is TGTGCCAGCAGTTCGAGTGGACGGTTTTATGGCTACACCTTC. Its translation: CASSSSGRFYGYTF. V usage is TRBV12-3 or TRBV12-4 and J usage is TRBJ1-2; D gene ambiguous. CDR3 length equals 14 residues. Trimming removed 4 bases from V and 5 bases from J, with 14 bases in between.

CDR3 sequence reads: CASSPPGGAGGNYRETQYF. In nucleotides, the CDR3 is TGTGCCAGCAGTCCCCCCGGGGGCGCCGGGGGAAACTACCGAGAGACCCAGTACTTC. The V and J genes are TRBV6-1 and TRBJ2-5, with D perhaps matching TRBD1 or TRBD2 (6 bases each). CDR1 is MNHNS, CDR2 SASEGT, per germline. V dropped 5 bases and J dropped 4 bases, with 29 bases sitting between them. The CDR3 contains 19 residues.

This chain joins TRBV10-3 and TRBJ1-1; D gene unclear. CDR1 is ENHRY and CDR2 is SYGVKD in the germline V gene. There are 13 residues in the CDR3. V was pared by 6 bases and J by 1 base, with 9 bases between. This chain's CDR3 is CAISATQNTEAFF. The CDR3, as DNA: TGTGCCATCAGCGCCACACAGAACACTGAAGCTTTCTTT.

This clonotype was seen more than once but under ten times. CDR3 region: CASSSTPDRPAYGYTF. DNA of the CDR3: TGTGCCAGCAGTTCCACCCCGGACAGGCCGGCATATGGCTACACCTTC. The chain links TRBV6-5 to TRBJ1-2; TRBD1 matches at 7 bases. Per the germline V gene, CDR1 is MNHEY and CDR2 is SVGAGI. The length of the CDR3 is 16 residues. After removal of 4 bases from V and 5 bases from J, the junction contained 13 bases not matched to a gene.